This T cell receptor (beta chain) stems from a study of cytomegalovirus exposure and HLA in healthy donors. General study findings and limits: Available immune exposure information was restricted to CMV serostatus only. More than 150 TCR beta chains were listed as cytomegalovirus-associated.

The study ran its PCR with 60 Vbeta and 13 Jbeta primers. Here immunoSEQ multiplex PCR was the method, and the copy in TCRdb shows in-frame clones only, minus some. The table has approximately 100,000 clones, about 85% seen once. Comment on this clone: The antigen is unknown.

V lost 8 bases and J 6 bases, leaving 11 bases between the germline ends. CDR1 is SNHLY and CDR2 is FYNNEI in the germline V gene. CDR3 length equals 11 residues. Input material: PBMCs. The V and J genes are TRBV2 and TRBJ2-7; D possibly corresponds to TRBD2 (7 bases). This clonotype originated in a man aged 35 to 55 in good health and CMV-seropositive. CDR3 sequence: CASRGAGEQYF. Here the CDR3 DNA reads TGTGCCAGCCGGGGGGCTGGCGAGCAGTACTTC.